A selection of T cell receptor beta chains follows, all from one sample in a study of naive and memory T cell subsets. TCRdb itself ran the 5' RACE reads through MiXCR, one entry per CDR3 protein. The sample lists roughly 60,000 distinct CDR3 sequences; roughly 8.1% were seen once. The receptors originated from a female donor in good health. CDR3s include the opening cysteine and the closing phenylalanine or tryptophan. D genes are given only for firm matches. A row's size may be missing; if present it is once, few, many or a size class.

TRBD1 TRBJ2-5 TRBV28 few CASSPGDRVETQYF TGTGCCAGCAGCCCTGGGGACAGGGTTGAGACCCAGTACTTC
TRBD1 TRBJ1-1 TRBV20-1 few CSARQQGWYTEAFF TGCAGTGCTAGGCAACAGGGGTGGTACACTGAAGCTTTCTTT
. TRBJ1-6 TRBV5-6 . CASRGPRGSSYNSPLHF TGTGCCAGCCGCGGTCCGAGGGGGAGCTCCTATAATTCACCCCTCCACTTT
. TRBJ1-4 TRBV20-1 . CSATDIKDGPNEKLFF TGCAGTGCCACCGACATTAAAGACGGACCTAATGAAAAACTGTTTTTT
TRBD1 TRBJ2-5 TRBV5-1 . CASGRQGTYETQYF TGCGCCAGCGGAAGACAGGGGACTTACGAGACCCAGTACTTC
TRBD2 TRBJ2-3 TRBV4-2 few CASRTSGGSTDTQYF TGTGCCAGTCGGACTAGCGGGGGGTCTACAGATACGCAGTATTTT
TRBD1 TRBJ1-5 TRBV20-1 many CSATPQQGGGGQPQHF TGCAGTGCTACGCCGCAACAGGGGGGAGGAGGTCAGCCCCAGCATTTT
TRBD2 TRBJ2-1 TRBV28 few CASTVLAGGEQFF TGTGCCAGCACGGTACTAGCGGGAGGTGAGCAGTTCTTC
TRBD2 TRBJ2-7 TRBV5-1 few CASSSLGTSGTYEQYF TGCGCCAGCAGCTCTCTCGGGACTAGCGGGACCTACGAGCAGTACTTC
. TRBJ2-1 TRBV9 . CASSADPEHNEQFF TGTGCCAGCAGCGCAGACCCCGAGCACAATGAGCAGTTCTTC
. TRBJ1-1 TRBV18 . CASSLGGDTEAFF TGTGCCAGCTCACTGGGGGGTGACACTGAAGCTTTCTTT
TRBD2 TRBJ2-3 TRBV12-3/TRBV12-4 few CASSLVPSSGLATDTQYF TGTGCCAGCAGTTTAGTCCCTTCGTCGGGACTAGCGACAGATACGCAGTATTTT
TRBD2 TRBJ2-3 TRBV4-1 many CASSQVVAGRSDTQYF TGCGCCAGCAGCCAAGTGGTAGCGGGGAGGTCAGATACGCAGTATTTT
TRBD2 TRBJ2-1 TRBV11-2 few CASNWGHRTSGASRAEQFF TGTGCCAGCAATTGGGGGCACCGGACTAGCGGGGCCTCGAGGGCTGAGCAGTTCTTC
. TRBJ1-1 TRBV12-3/TRBV12-4 many CASSFTAVEAFF TGTGCCAGCAGTTTTACGGCAGTTGAAGCTTTCTTT
TRBD1 TRBJ1-4 TRBV29-1 . CSVKKDRRDEKLFF TGCAGCGTTAAGAAGGACAGGAGGGATGAAAAACTGTTTTTT
. TRBJ1-2 TRBV6-5 many CASSNHDYGYTF TGTGCCAGCAGCAACCACGACTATGGCTACACCTTC
. TRBJ1-2 TRBV7-9 . CASSLYDQGFYGYTF TGTGCCAGCAGCTTATACGACCAGGGCTTCTATGGCTACACCTTC
. TRBJ1-2 TRBV7-9 many CASSFTEYGYTF TGTGCCAGCAGCTTTACAGAATATGGCTACACCTTC
. TRBJ2-7 TRBV6-1 . CASSEGRDRQYF TGTGCCAGCAGTGAAGGGAGGGATCGGCAGTACTTC
. TRBJ2-2 TRBV6-4 many CASSVSRTGELFF TGTGCCAGCAGTGTCTCTAGGACCGGGGAGCTGTTTTTT
. TRBJ1-5 TRBV19 . CASSIVLTGNQPQHF TGTGCCAGTAGTATAGTGTTAACAGGTAATCAGCCCCAGCATTTT
. TRBJ1-6 TRBV28 many CASSLVNYAADNSPLHF TGTGCCAGCAGTTTAGTTAATTACGCAGCCGATAATTCACCCCTCCACTTT
. TRBJ2-1 TRBV29-1 few CSVGLRRSRSAYNEQFF TGCAGCGTTGGTCTCAGGCGCTCGAGGTCAGCCTACAATGAGCAGTTCTTC
. TRBJ2-5 TRBV28 many CASSPRWDGQETQYF TGTGCCAGCAGTCCAAGGTGGGACGGACAAGAGACCCAGTACTTC
. TRBJ2-4 TRBV6-6 few CASSYQSGLAKNIQYF TGTGCCAGCAGTTACCAGTCAGGGCTAGCCAAAAACATTCAGTACTTC
. TRBJ2-1 TRBV5-1 . CASSLGFRDAYNEQFF TGCGCCAGCAGCTTGGGTTTCCGGGACGCCTACAATGAGCAGTTCTTC
. TRBJ1-5 TRBV28 many CASRKQDYSNQPQHF TGTGCCAGCCGAAAACAGGACTATAGCAATCAGCCCCAGCATTTT
. TRBJ2-3 TRBV12-3/TRBV12-4 . CASRLVAPDTQYF TGTGCCAGCAGATTGGTGGCCCCAGATACGCAGTATTTT
TRBD2 TRBJ2-3 TRBV5-1 . CASSPGLAALKADTQYF TGCGCCAGCAGCCCGGGACTAGCGGCCCTCAAGGCAGATACGCAGTATTTT
. TRBJ1-4 TRBV10-3 many CAIRGDRAHEKLFF TGTGCCATCAGGGGTGATCGAGCGCATGAAAAACTGTTTTTT
TRBD2 TRBJ2-3 TRBV6-4 . CASSEVSGGTDTQYF TGTGCCAGCAGTGAAGTTAGCGGGGGCACAGATACGCAGTATTTT
. TRBJ2-1 TRBV6-5 . CASSYSYRTSYNEQFF TGTGCCAGCAGTTACAGTTACAGGACGTCCTACAATGAGCAGTTCTTC